What follows describes a single T cell receptor beta chain. What it recognizes is unknown. The record originates from a study of lymphopenia after photon versus proton radiotherapy. Regarding the study as a whole: Post-nadir diversity loss with photons came from oligoclonal expansion, particularly CD8+ Temra cells.

Only in-frame clones appear in the TCRdb table, and some are missing; sequencing was by immunoSEQ multiplex PCR. The data show tens of thousands of clones, with around 87% seen just once and roughly 2% held by the top ten. This TCR was recovered from a man between 40 and 49 years old with gastric cancer. Sequences were derived from peripheral blood, sampled from a patient treated with photon-based radiotherapy.

The CDR3 is CASSPGQYYGYTF. Written as DNA, the CDR3 is TGTGCCAGCAGCCCCGGACAGTACTATGGCTACACCTTC. The chain carries TRBV7-9 and TRBJ1-2; possibly TRBD1 for D (6 bases). The CDR3 spans 13 residues. Trimming removed 5 bases from V and 3 bases from J, with 10 bases in between. Germline V CDR1 and CDR2: SEHNR, FQNEAQ (reference sequence).